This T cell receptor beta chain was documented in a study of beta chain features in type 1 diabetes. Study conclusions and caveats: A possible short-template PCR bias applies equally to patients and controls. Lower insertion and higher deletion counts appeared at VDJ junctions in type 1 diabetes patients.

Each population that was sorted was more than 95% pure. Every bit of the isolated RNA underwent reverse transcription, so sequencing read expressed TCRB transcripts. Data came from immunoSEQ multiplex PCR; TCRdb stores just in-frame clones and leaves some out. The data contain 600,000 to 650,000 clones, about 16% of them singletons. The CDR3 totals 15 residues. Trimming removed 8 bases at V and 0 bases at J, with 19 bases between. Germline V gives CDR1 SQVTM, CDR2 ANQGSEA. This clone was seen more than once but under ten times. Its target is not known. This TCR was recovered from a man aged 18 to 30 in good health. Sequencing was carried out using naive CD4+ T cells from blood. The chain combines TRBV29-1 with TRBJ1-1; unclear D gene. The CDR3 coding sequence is TGCAGCTCCCGGACTGTAGGGTCCCTGAACACTGAAGCTTTCTTT. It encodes CSSRTVGSLNTEAFF.